The rows below give T cell receptor beta chains drawn from one sample of a study of PD-1 blockade in classical Hodgkin lymphoma. Libraries were prepared by immunoSEQ multiplex PCR; TCRdb keeps only in-frame clonotypes and omits some of them. The sample comprises some 45,000 clones, about 77% of which are singletons, and approximately 35% rests with the top ten. Here the sequenced sample was peripheral blood mononuclear cells (PBMCs), taken before the fourth cycle of nivolumab. These receptors all come from a human donor with classical Hodgkin lymphoma. Each CDR3 is given without its conserved first and last residue. Size is stated for part of the rows, as once, few or many counts, or as a class when the clone is expanded.

V	J	size	CDR3
TRBV29-1	TRBJ1-3	NA	SVEAGPHSGNTIY
TRBV10-3	TRBJ1-2	few	AISESRRGLAGYT
TRBV11-3	TRBJ2-3	NA	ASSLVTGGTQY
TRBV7-8	TRBJ2-7	once	ASSLVVRDEQY
TRBV7-8	TRBJ1-2	once	ASSLGDIYGYT
TRBV4-1	TRBJ2-2	NA	ASSQGGELF
TRBV28	TRBJ1-2	NA	ASRRGQGAGYGYT
TRBV27	TRBJ1-4	NA	ASSPDTTRQVEKLF
TRBV30	TRBJ1-3	NA	AWGSIASGNTIY
TRBV7-2	TRBJ2-1	NA	ASSPVPGLAGGLEQF
TRBV11-1	TRBJ2-1	NA	ASSPKWDEQF
TRBV7-2	TRBJ2-7	NA	ASSLQGTSDEQY
TRBV7-7	TRBJ2-5	NA	ASSPNGQNQETQY
TRBV5-1	TRBJ1-1	few	ASSLTYRGPGNTEAF
TRBV6-5	TRBJ1-1	NA	ASSPPGREAPEAF
TRBV28	TRBJ1-2	NA	ASSPMPRDGLYGYT
TRBV5-1	TRBJ2-1	once	ASSLAGTYNEQF
TRBV30	TRBJ2-5	NA	AWSGGETQY
TRBV5-1	TRBJ1-4	NA	ASSEGQGEGIGKLF
TRBV7-2	TRBJ2-5	NA	ASSFTGGPGTQY
TRBV19	TRBJ1-1	once	ASRTGQRTEAF
TRBV6-1	TRBJ1-6	NA	ASSEAGTGNSPLH
TRBV5-1	TRBJ2-6	NA	ASSSSGTSGANVLT